What follows is one T cell receptor beta chain and its context. Sequencing libraries for TCR beta were prepared with iRepertoire HTBI primers and Arm-PCR of CDR3 regions. One entry per CDR3 protein results from TCRdb running MiXCR on the multiplex PCR reads. Of around 400,000 distinct CDR3 sequences listed, about a sixth are singletons. This sample is drawn from a study of regulatory T cells in long-lasting Graves disease. At the level of the study: Prior antithyroid drug treatment in newly diagnosed Graves' patients lasted under 3 months.

Trimming removed 0 bases from V and 4 bases from J; junction bases left unmatched: 6. Germline lookup yields CDR1 SGDLS and CDR2 YYNGEE. This CDR3 has 15 residues. This sample's time point: newly diagnosed GD, antithyroid drugs for less than 3 months. The TCR library was prepared using RNA isolated from PBMCs. As a group, patients came from one endocrinology department in Xi'an, China. This TCR was recovered from a female donor with Graves disease. The sequences come from peripheral blood mononuclear cells (PBMCs), collected at new diagnosis, from a patient treated with antithyroid drugs. The chain has TRBV9 and TRBJ2-5; TRBD2 matches 7 bases. CDR3 amino acids: CASSVAGGEAETQYF. The CDR3 bases are TGTGCCAGCAGCGTAGCTGGGGGGGAAGCAGAGACCCAGTACTTC.